This T cell receptor beta chain was profiled in a study of T cells in Graves' hyperthyroidism and ophthalmopathy. Amplified TCR beta CDR3 regions came from RNA transcripts. HTBI primers were employed in a first-round RT-PCR of the TCR CDR3. TCRdb used MiXCR to reprocess the multiplex PCR reads, holding one entry per CDR3 protein. This repertoire shows more than 350,000 distinct CDR3 sequences, under 15% found once; its top ten account for approximately 30%. Details on this clonotype: Its specificity is not known.

Study results and caveats: Blood shared most expanded thyroid clonotypes above 0.001.

The authors deemed Graves' hyperthyroidism stable absent ophthalmopathy progression within 18 months. The CDR3 sequence is 15 residues long. CDR1 and CDR2 from the germline V gene are MGHRA and YSYEKL. The V end lost 3 bases, the J end lost 1 base, and 12 bases lay between the germline ends. The TCR sequence derives from a woman aged 30 to 39 with Graves' hyperthyroidism. The chain recombines TRBV4-1 with TRBJ2-5; D is perhaps TRBD1 or TRBD2 (5 bases each). Sequenced: blood. This CDR3 is CASSHPGTIQETQYF. Written as DNA, the CDR3 is TGCGCCAGCAGCCACCCCGGGACGATCCAAGAGACCCAGTACTTC.